This TCR beta chain emerged from a study of cytomegalovirus exposure and HLA in healthy donors. The PCR was carried out with 60 Vbeta primers and 13 Jbeta primers. The method was immunoSEQ multiplex PCR; TCRdb's version includes in-frame clones alone and lacks a portion of them. The data contain under 120,000 clones, 79% of them singletons. The germline V and J ends were trimmed by 2 bases and 6 bases, with 10 bases remaining between them. Germline CDR1 GTSNPN, CDR2 SVGIG (reference sequence). This CDR3 has 13 amino acids. This TCR came from a woman in her thirties or forties in good health and CMV-seronegative. V is TRBV30 and J is TRBJ2-2, with D possibly TRBD2 on 6 matching bases. Sequenced sample: PBMCs. CDR3 nucleotide sequence: TGTGCCTGGAGTAACTGGGGGGCCGGGGAGCTGTTTTTT. It encodes CAWSNWGAGELFF. Full variable domain (outside the CDR3, taken from reference TRBV30 and TRBJ2-2): SQTIHQWPATLVQPVGSPLSLECTVEGTSNPNLYWYRQAAGRGLQLLFYSVGIGQISSEVPQNLSASRPQDRQFILSSKKLLLSDSGFYLCAWSNWGAGELFFGEGSRLTVL.